One sample yielded the 10 T cell receptor beta chains listed below, sequenced in a study of blood T cell repertoires in COVID-19. Libraries were prepared by immunoSEQ multiplex PCR; TCRdb keeps only in-frame clonotypes and omits some of them. The table has 250,000 to 300,000 clones, 75% to 90% seen once. The sequenced sample was peripheral blood. The receptors stem from a man aged 40-49 years with acute or convalescent COVID-19.

On this clone itself: One end of the junction fails to match germline, which may point to a read error. The chain employs TRBV2 and TRBJ1-1; TRBD1 might be the D (5 bases). This CDR3 spans 13 amino acids. CDR1 SNHLY and CDR2 FYNNEI come from the germline V gene. CDR3 nucleotide sequence: TGTGCCAGCAGTGGGCCACCCGGGACTGAGGCTTTCTTT. Amino acid sequence: CASSGPPGTEAFF.

This chain uses TRBV10-2 with TRBJ1-6, with a tentative D call TRBD1 (6 bases). The CDR3 is 14 amino acids. CDR1 WSHSY and CDR2 SAAADI come from the germline V gene. The V end lost 8 bases, the J end lost 6 bases, and 14 bases lay between the germline ends. CDR3 sequence: CASRNRVLNSPLHF. In DNA form, the CDR3 reads TGCGCCAGCCGTAACAGGGTGCTTAATTCACCCCTCCACTTT.

V and J are TRBV5-4 and TRBJ1-2; TRBD1 might be the D (6 bases). V gave up 3 bases and J gave up 8 bases, with 17 bases separating them. Germline V gives CDR1 SGHNT, CDR2 YYREEE (reference sequence). The CDR3 runs 14 residues. The CDR3 protein is CASSSGWQGFGYTF. CDR3 sequence (DNA): TGTGCCAGCAGCTCAGGATGGCAGGGGTTCGGCTACACCTTC.

The chain uses TRBV7-2 and TRBJ1-1; 7 bases line up with TRBD1. The length of the CDR3 is 16 residues. The V and J ends lost 0 bases and 1 base, in that order; junction bases with no gene match: 5. The germline V gene encodes CDR1 SGHTA and CDR2 FQGNSA. CDR3 nucleotide sequence: TGTGCCAGCAGCTTAGCGGAGGCAGGGGGGAACACTGAAGCTTTCTTT. Amino acids: CASSLAEAGGNTEAFF.

The chain recombines TRBV5-6 with TRBJ1-1, with no clear D. The V end was cut by 0 bases, the J end by 0 bases, with 6 bases between. Germline CDR1 SGHDT, CDR2 YYEEEE. The CDR3 totals 14 residues. CDR3 in DNA: TGTGCCAGCAGCTTGGGGCTTATGAACACTGAAGCTTTCTTT. As protein: CASSLGLMNTEAFF.

The genes are TRBV7-7 and TRBJ2-2; 10 nucleotides match TRBD2. The germline gives CDR1 SSHAT, CDR2 FNYEAQ (reference sequence). J gave up 4 bases and V 2 bases, and 1 base lay outside the gene matches. The CDR3 is made up of 15 amino acids. The CDR3 coding sequence is TGTGCCAGCAGCTTACAGCGGGGGGGCACCGGGGAGCTGTTTTTT. Translation gives CASSLQRGGTGELFF. The variable domain in full, with the rest retrieved from reference TRBV7-7 and TRBJ2-2, is GAGVSQSPRYKVTKRGQDVTLRCDPISSHATLYWYQQALGQGPEFLTYFNYEAQPDKSGLPSDRFSAERPEGSISTLTIQRTEQRDSAMYRCASSLQRGGTGELFFGEGSRLTVL.

The rearrangement joins TRBV7-6 to TRBJ2-5, with D unresolved. CDR1 is SGHVS and CDR2 is FNYEAQ in the germline V gene. This CDR3 spans 11 amino acids. Trimming stripped 5 bases from V and 5 bases from J, with 6 bases between. CDR3 in DNA: TGTGCCAGCAGCCTGTCGGAGACCCAGTACTTC. Protein product: CASSLSETQYF.

The chain couples TRBV9 to TRBJ1-1; no reliable D call. CDR3 length: 14 amino acids. Trimming removed 3 bases from V and 4 bases from J, with 13 bases in between. In germline, CDR1 is SGDLS, CDR2 YYNGEE. CDR3 protein: CASSEDWSSTEAFF. DNA of the CDR3: TGTGCCAGCAGCGAGGACTGGAGCTCCACTGAAGCTTTCTTT.

This chain links TRBV2 with TRBJ1-2; D unclear. Germline assignment: CDR1 SNHLY and CDR2 FYNNEI. With 4 bases removed from V and 4 bases from J, the gap between germline ends came to 10 bases. The CDR3 is 13 amino acids. The CDR3 spells CASSAAGPYGYTF. CDR3 in DNA: TGTGCCAGCAGTGCCGCCGGTCCCTATGGCTACACCTTC. Based on the CDR3 plus reference TRBV2 and TRBJ1-2, the full variable domain is EPEVTQTPSHQVTQMGQEVILRCVPISNHLYFYWYRQILGQKVEFLVSFYNNEISEKSEIFDDQFSVERPDGSNFTLKIRSTKLEDSAMYFCASSAAGPYGYTFGSGTRLTVV.

The V gene is TRBV19, the J gene TRBJ2-3; 7 nucleotides match TRBD1. V lost 3 bases, J lost 0 bases, and 3 bases stayed unmatched. Germline lookup yields CDR1 LNHDA and CDR2 SQIVND (reference sequence). The CDR3 runs 15 residues. Here the CDR3 reads CASSIMGQSTDTQYF. Written as DNA, the CDR3 is TGTGCCAGTAGTATTATGGGACAGAGCACAGATACGCAGTATTTT.